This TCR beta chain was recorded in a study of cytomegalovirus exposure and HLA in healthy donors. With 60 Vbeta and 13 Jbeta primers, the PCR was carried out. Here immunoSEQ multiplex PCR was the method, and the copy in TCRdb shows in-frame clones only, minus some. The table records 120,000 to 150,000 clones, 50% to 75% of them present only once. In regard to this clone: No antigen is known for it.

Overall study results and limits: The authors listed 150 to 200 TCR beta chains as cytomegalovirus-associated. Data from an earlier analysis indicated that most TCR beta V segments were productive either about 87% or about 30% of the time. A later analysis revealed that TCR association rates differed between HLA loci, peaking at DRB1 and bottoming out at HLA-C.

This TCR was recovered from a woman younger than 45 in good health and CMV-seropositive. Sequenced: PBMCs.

The CDR3, as DNA: TGTGCCAGCAGTTACTCGGCCGAACAGGGTGGATACGAGCAGTACTTC. This translates into CASSYSAEQGGYEQYF. The V call is TRBV6-5, the J call TRBJ2-7; tentative D call: TRBD1 (6 bases). The germline gives CDR1 MNHEY, CDR2 SVGAGI. This CDR3 contains 16 residues. The V end was cut by 0 bases, the J end by 4 bases, with 16 bases between.